The clone carrying this T cell receptor (beta chain) showed up just a few times. Stated time point: patch test 3, about 24 weeks after DPC sensitization. Treatment denoted: therapeutic diphenylcyclopropenone sensitization with weekly scalp DPC. This sample was taken from a study of human T cells and chemical hapten exposure. TCRdb used MiXCR to reprocess the RACE reads, holding one entry per CDR3 protein. The sample holds 100,000 or so distinct CDR3 sequences, nearly 35% seen once. In germline, CDR1 is SNHLY, CDR2 FYNNEI. The ends were cut back, 4 bases at V and 7 bases at J, with 4 bases in the middle. The CDR3 loop spans 11 amino acids.

Sequenced material: whole blood, taken in connection with sensitization to the hapten diphenylcyclopropenone (DPC). This TCR derives from a man aged 35 to 55 with alopecia areata. Some clones in this sample may be carry-over from other donors' samples. The rearrangement joins TRBV2 to TRBJ1-4; D is ambiguous. CDR3 in amino acids: CASSVGEKLFF. Written as DNA, the CDR3 is TGTGCCAGCAGTGTCGGTGAAAAACTGTTTTTT.